The 13 T cell receptor beta chains reported below all come from one sample, sequenced in a study of long-term antiretroviral therapy in people with HIV. Version v3.0 of the immunoSEQ assay was performed at survey level. The data were produced by immunoSEQ multiplex PCR, yet TCRdb's version contains in-frame clones alone and is incomplete. The sample holds around 24,000 clones, approximately 73% seen once. The source was unsorted PBMCs, collected 0.5 years after starting antiretroviral therapy. Receptors were obtained from a woman aged 40-49 years with HIV.

V usage is TRBV15 and J usage is TRBJ1-4, with unresolved D. Trimming took 0 bases from V and 0 from J, leaving 2 bases between them. The CDR3 extends over 14 amino acids. Germline loops: CDR1 LNHNV, CDR2 YYDKDF (reference sequence). The CDR3 reads CATSREATNEKLFF. In nucleotides, the CDR3 is TGTGCCACCAGCAGAGAAGCAACTAATGAAAAACTGTTTTTT.

V usage is TRBV6-1 and J usage is TRBJ1-1; maybe TRBD1 (5 bases). Germline assignment: CDR1 MNHNS and CDR2 SASEGT. The germline V and J ends were trimmed by 2 bases and 3 bases, with 13 bases remaining between them. CDR3 length equals 15 residues. This CDR3 reads CASSERLGVDTEAFF. CDR3 nucleotides: TGTGCCAGCAGTGAACGCCTAGGGGTTGACACTGAAGCTTTCTTT.

The V and J genes are TRBV5-6 and TRBJ2-7; D gene unclear. Germline values: CDR1 SGHDT, CDR2 YYEEEE. CDR3 size: 11 residues. Deletions cut 3 bases from V and 0 bases from J, with 1 base between. The CDR3 is CASSYSYEQYF. CDR3 DNA: TGTGCCAGCAGCTACTCCTACGAGCAGTACTTC. Combining the CDR3 with reference TRBV5-6 and TRBJ2-7 gives the whole variable domain DAGVTQSPTHLIKTRGQQVTLRCSPKSGHDTVSWYQQALGQGPQFIFQYYEEEERQRGNFPDRFSGHQFPNYSSELNVNALLLGDSALYLCASSYSYEQYFGPGTRLTVT.

The J gene is TRBJ2-5, the V gene TRBV5-6, with TRBD1 matching over 11 bases. The germline V gene encodes CDR1 SGHDT and CDR2 YYEEEE. CDR3 size: 14 residues. V gave up 4 bases and J gave up 5 bases; unmatched junction bases: 4. CDR3 amino acids: CASSGQGAEETQYF. The CDR3 DNA reads TGTGCCAGCAGCGGACAGGGGGCGGAGGAGACCCAGTACTTC.

V is TRBV2 and J is TRBJ2-1, with D perhaps matching TRBD1 (6 bases). This CDR3 is built from 12 residues. The ends were cut back, 8 bases at V and 10 bases at J, with 15 bases in the middle. Germline assignment: CDR1 SNHLY and CDR2 FYNNEI. CDR3 protein: CASAQGSREQFF. The CDR3, as DNA: TGTGCCAGCGCTCAGGGGTCACGGGAGCAGTTCTTC.

The chain is built from TRBV30 and TRBJ2-7, with 8 bases aligning to TRBD2. Trimming at V came to 2 bases and at J to 0 bases, leaving 9 bases not matched to a gene. The germline CDR1 and CDR2 sequences are GTSNPN and SVGIG (reference sequence). The CDR3 runs to 16 residues. In nucleotides, the CDR3 is TGTGCCTGGAGTAAGGCTAGCGGGTCCTCCTCCTACGAGCAGTACTTC. Its protein is CAWSKASGSSSYEQYF.

The sample holds one count of this clone. The V call is TRBV30, the J call TRBJ2-5; no reliable D call. Per germline, CDR1 GTSNPN and CDR2 SVGIG (reference sequence). V was clipped by 0 bases and J by 8 bases, with 13 bases between them. This CDR3 region has 13 residues. In DNA, the CDR3 is TGTGCCTGGAGTGTACCCCCGAGTTCAACCCAGTACTTC. Translation: CAWSVPPSSTQYF. Variable domain in full (rest from reference TRBV30 and TRBJ2-5): SQTIHQWPATLVQPVGSPLSLECTVEGTSNPNLYWYRQAAGRGLQLLFYSVGIGQISSEVPQNLSASRPQDRQFILSSKKLLLSDSGFYLCAWSVPPSSTQYFGPGTRLLVL.

The chain links TRBV5-6 to TRBJ2-6, with D unresolved. CDR3 length: 16 residues. Germline-derived CDR1 and CDR2 are SGHDT and YYEEEE. The V and J ends lost 2 bases and 4 bases respectively, with 13 bases between them. The CDR3 region is CASSFPVGLGANVLTF. DNA for the CDR3: TGTGCCAGCAGCTTCCCTGTTGGGCTCGGGGCCAACGTCCTGACTTTC.

The V call is TRBV11-2, the J call TRBJ2-5; no definite D call. Germline V lookup: CDR1 SGHAT, CDR2 FQNNGV. Trimming removed 5 bases from V and 4 bases from J, with 11 bases in between. This CDR3 is 13 amino acids long. CDR3: CASSPSVVETQYF. CDR3 nucleotides: TGTGCCAGCAGCCCCAGCGTGGTAGAGACCCAGTACTTC.

The rearrangement uses TRBV5-1 and TRBJ2-1; 8 positions agree with TRBD1. The V and J ends lost 3 bases and 14 bases, in that order; junction bases with no gene match: 22. The CDR3 spans 17 residues. Germline loops: CDR1 SGHRS, CDR2 YFSETQ. CDR3 loop: CASSSSSDRASPRLKFF. The CDR3 DNA is TGCGCCAGCAGCTCTAGCTCGGACAGGGCCTCCCCTCGGCTTAAGTTCTTC.

The V call is TRBV10-2, the J call TRBJ1-6; 7 positions match TRBD1. The CDR3 totals 13 residues. Germline CDR1 reads WSHSY; CDR2 reads SAAADI. V trimming: 10 bases; J trimming: 8 bases; junction bases outside the gene matches: 8. The DNA of the CDR3 is TGCGCCACCACCCCCACAGGGGATTCACCCCTCCACTTT. This codes for CATTPTGDSPLHF.

The J gene is TRBJ2-1, the V gene TRBV7-8; TRBD1 aligns across 10 bases. The germline gives CDR1 SGHVS, CDR2 FQNEAQ. V dropped 4 bases and J dropped 4; count of bases not matched to a gene: 4. This CDR3 contains 15 residues. The CDR3 protein is CASSSGQGLYNEQFF. The CDR3 DNA reads TGTGCCAGCAGCTCGGGACAGGGGTTATACAATGAGCAGTTCTTC.

The rearrangement links TRBV11-2 to TRBJ1-2; 9 bases line up with TRBD1. There are 13 residues in the CDR3. Per the germline V gene, CDR1 is SGHAT and CDR2 is FQNNGV. V was clipped by 5 bases and J by 5 bases; unmatched bases: 3. As DNA, the CDR3 is TGTGCCAGCAGCCGGGACAGGGTATATGGCTACACCTTC. Its protein product is CASSRDRVYGYTF. The whole variable domain, filled in from reference TRBV11-2 and TRBJ1-2, reads EAGVAQSPRYKIIEKRQSVAFWCNPISGHATLYWYQQILGQGPKLLIQFQNNGVVDDSQLPKDRFSAERLKGVDSTLKIQPAKLEDSAVYLCASSRDRVYGYTFGSGTRLTVV.